A single sample is the source of the 18 T cell receptor beta chains below, sequenced in a study of a mutant IDH1 vaccine in newly diagnosed glioma. Time point described: baseline, week 1 (first vaccination visit). Treatment described: pre-vaccination baseline after standard-of-care therapy. Sequencing used immunoSEQ multiplex PCR; TCRdb keeps in-frame clones, though not all of them. The sample lists roughly 38,000 clones; roughly 80% were seen once. The sequenced sample was PBMCs, obtained from a glioma patient treated with radiotherapy, temozolomide or both. All receptors derive from a man aged 35 to 55 with glioma. Some clones in this sample may be carry-over from other donors' samples.

This chain uses TRBV30 with TRBJ1-2, with D unclear. The germline gives CDR1 GTSNPN, CDR2 SVGIG (reference sequence). There are 16 residues in the CDR3. CDR3 coding DNA: TGTGCTTCTTTTTACGGCGCCTCCCCTGAGTTCTATGGCTACACCTTC. The encoded protein is CASFYGASPEFYGYTF.

This chain uses TRBV14 with TRBJ2-7; 7 nucleotides agree with TRBD2. With 4 bases clipped from V and 0 bases from J, the junction kept 3 bases outside the gene matches. The germline CDR1 and CDR2 sequences are SGHDN and FVKESK. The CDR3 is 14 amino acids. The CDR3 region is CASSPQRDSYEQYF. The DNA of the CDR3 is TGTGCCAGCAGCCCTCAGCGGGACTCCTACGAGCAGTACTTC.

The chain combines TRBV2 with TRBJ1-1; tentatively, D is TRBD1 (5 bases). From germline, CDR1 is SNHLY and CDR2 FYNNEI. V gave up 5 bases and J gave up 10 bases, with 14 bases separating them. This CDR3 spans 12 amino acids. The CDR3 DNA follows: TGTGCCAGCAGTTGGGACTCCGGGGGAGCTTTCTTT. Translating gives CASSWDSGGAFF.

This chain links TRBV5-1 with TRBJ1-1, with 8 bases that match TRBD1. Germline CDR1 and CDR2: SGHRS and YFSETQ. The J segment lost 6 bases and the V segment lost 3 bases, leaving 7 bases of the junction unmatched. This CDR3 comprises 14 residues. In DNA, the CDR3 is TGCGCCAGCAGCTCCAGGACAGGGACCCCTGAAGCTTTCTTT. Protein product: CASSSRTGTPEAFF. Supplemented by reference TRBV5-1 and TRBJ1-1, the full variable domain reads KAGVTQTPRYLIKTRGQQVTLSCSPISGHRSVSWYQQTPGQGLQFLFEYFSETQRNKGNFPGRFSGRQFSNSRSEMNVSTLELGDSALYLCASSSRTGTPEAFFGQGTRLTVV.

The V and J genes are TRBV5-6 and TRBJ2-5; weak D call: TRBD2 (5 bases). Trimming left V 5 bases short and J 6 bases short, with 17 bases between. The CDR3 has 14 amino acids. The germline gives CDR1 SGHDT, CDR2 YYEEEE. CDR3 region: CASRSTTSSKTQYF. The CDR3 nucleotides are TGTGCCAGCAGGTCCACTACTAGTTCGAAGACCCAGTACTTC. Filled out from reference TRBV5-6 and TRBJ2-5, the complete variable domain reads DAGVTQSPTHLIKTRGQQVTLRCSPKSGHDTVSWYQQALGQGPQFIFQYYEEEERQRGNFPDRFSGHQFPNYSSELNVNALLLGDSALYLCASRSTTSSKTQYFGPGTRLLVL.

The chain combines TRBV11-2 with TRBJ2-1; D might be TRBD1 (6 bases). The CDR3 is 15 residues long. V was clipped by 4 bases and J by 6 bases, with 16 bases between them. Germline CDR1 is SGHAT and CDR2 is FQNNGV. The CDR3 here is CASSYSRDTLNEQFF. CDR3 nucleotide sequence: TGTGCCAGCAGCTACAGCCGGGACACACTCAATGAGCAGTTCTTC.

The CDR3 loop reads CASSVNPGGDYGYTF. The CDR3 coding sequence is TGTGCCAGCTCCGTAAACCCCGGAGGCGACTATGGCTACACCTTC. This sequence joins TRBV6-4 and TRBJ1-2; no definite D call. Germline V gives CDR1 MRHNA, CDR2 SNTAGT. The CDR3 extends over 15 amino acids. The V end lost 8 bases, the J end lost 3 bases, and 19 bases lay between the germline ends.

The rearrangement joins TRBV5-4 to TRBJ1-3, with 7 nucleotides matching TRBD1. The germline gives CDR1 SGHNT, CDR2 YYREEE (reference sequence). The CDR3 length is 15 residues. Unmatched junction bases numbered 4, after V lost 4 bases and J lost 0 bases. DNA for the CDR3: TGTGCCAGCAGCCCGGGACAGCTCTCTGGAAACACCATATATTTT. Translating it yields CASSPGQLSGNTIYF. Filled out from reference TRBV5-4 and TRBJ1-3, the complete variable domain reads ETGVTQSPTHLIKTRGQQVTLRCSSQSGHNTVSWYQQALGQGPQFIFQYYREEENGRGNFPPRFSGLQFPNYSSELNVNALELDDSALYLCASSPGQLSGNTIYFGEGSWLTVV.

The rearrangement joins TRBV6-5 to TRBJ2-7; D is possibly TRBD1 (6 bases). The CDR3 covers 13 residues. CDR1 is MNHEY and CDR2 is SVGAGI in the germline V gene. Trimming shortened V by 4 bases and J by 5 bases, and 12 bases separated the two germline ends. The DNA of the CDR3 is TGTGCCAGCAGTTCCTACAGGGTTGACGAGCAGTACTTC. Protein sequence: CASSSYRVDEQYF.

The V gene is TRBV5-1, the J gene TRBJ1-2; D is perhaps TRBD1 (6 bases). The CDR3 is made up of 12 amino acids. CDR1 is SGHRS and CDR2 is YFSETQ in the germline V gene. Trimming took off 1 base at V and 8 bases at J, with 9 bases between the two ends. CDR3 region: CASSLRGDGYTF. The CDR3 DNA is TGCGCCAGCAGCTTGAGGGGGGACGGCTACACCTTC. Based on the CDR3 plus reference TRBV5-1 and TRBJ1-2, the full variable domain is KAGVTQTPRYLIKTRGQQVTLSCSPISGHRSVSWYQQTPGQGLQFLFEYFSETQRNKGNFPGRFSGRQFSNSRSEMNVSTLELGDSALYLCASSLRGDGYTFGSGTRLTVV.

There are a few counts of this clone. The chain is built from TRBV30 and TRBJ1-2; D not certain. V was shortened by 0 bases and J by 2 bases, with 7 bases between the two germline ends. This CDR3 has 13 amino acids. Germline CDR1 reads GTSNPN; CDR2 reads SVGIG (reference sequence). CDR3 loop: CAWSVTRNYGYTF. Written as DNA, the CDR3 is TGTGCCTGGAGTGTGACAAGAAACTATGGCTACACCTTC.

V and J are TRBV11-1 and TRBJ1-1, with TRBD1 identical over 7 bases. The V and J ends lost 1 base and 5 bases, in that order; junction bases with no gene match: 10. The CDR3 is 16 amino acids. Per the germline V gene, CDR1 is SGHAT and CDR2 is FQDESV (reference sequence). CDR3 DNA: TGTGCCAGCAGCTTAGGCAGGGGGTTTATCGGTACTGAAGCTTTCTTT. Protein product: CASSLGRGFIGTEAFF.

The chain recombines TRBV9 with TRBJ1-2; 10 nucleotides match TRBD1. CDR3 length equals 22 residues. Germline values: CDR1 SGDLS, CDR2 YYNGEE. The trim removed 0 bases at V and 6 bases at J, leaving 26 bases unmatched. The chain's CDR3 is CASSVGWEGGRRIGTGDDGYTF. In DNA form, the CDR3 reads TGTGCCAGCAGCGTAGGATGGGAGGGAGGTCGCAGGATTGGGACAGGGGATGATGGCTACACCTTC.

The chain is built from TRBV6-6 and TRBJ1-5; no reliable D call. In germline, CDR1 is MNHNY, CDR2 SVGAGI (reference sequence). The CDR3 runs 14 residues. Trimming stripped 2 bases from V and 5 bases from J, with 10 bases between. CDR3 protein: CASSYIQLHQPQHF. CDR3 DNA: TGTGCCAGCAGTTACATCCAGCTACATCAGCCCCAGCATTTT.

The chain links TRBV7-2 to TRBJ1-2; tentatively, D is TRBD1 (6 bases). Germline V CDR1 and CDR2: SGHTA, FQGNSA. CDR3 length: 16 amino acids. V dropped 0 bases and J dropped 1 base, with 12 bases sitting between them. In nucleotides, the CDR3 is TGTGCCAGCAGCTTAGCAACAGGGATGCGTAACTATGGCTACACCTTC. Translated, it gives CASSLATGMRNYGYTF.

This clone was recorded only once. The J gene is TRBJ1-5, the V gene TRBV7-8; D possibly corresponds to TRBD1 (5 bases). The V end was cut by 0 bases, the J end by 5 bases, with 8 bases between. This CDR3 spans 14 amino acids. Germline loops: CDR1 SGHVS, CDR2 FQNEAQ. The CDR3 bases are TGTGCCAGCAGCTTAGCTCGGGGCCATCAGCCCCAGCATTTT. It codes for CASSLARGHQPQHF.

This clone was picked up a small number of times. The J gene is TRBJ2-6, the V gene TRBV4-1; D gene ambiguous. This CDR3 is 14 amino acids long. V lost 1 base and J lost 2, with 3 bases in between. CDR1 and CDR2 (germline): MGHRA, YSYEKL. DNA for the CDR3: TGCGCCAGCAGCCAAGTCCCTGGGGCCAACGTCCTGACTTTC. Protein product: CASSQVPGANVLTF.

This clone is medium-sized in the sample. The rearrangement uses TRBV6-5 and TRBJ1-2; tentative D call: TRBD1 (5 bases). V lost 3 bases and J lost 4, with 12 bases in between. Germline V CDR1 and CDR2: MNHEY, SVGAGI. This CDR3 spans 14 amino acids. CDR3 nucleotide sequence: TGTGCCAGCAGTTATGGGGCATCCACCTATGGCTACACCTTC. It encodes CASSYGASTYGYTF.